The present entry profiles one T cell receptor beta chain with its context. Its antigen is unknown. The data derive from a study of T cells in tumors after PD-1 blockade. General study findings and limits: Peripheral recruitment is suggested, as some novel exhausted tumor clones were in pre-treatment blood.

TCRdb's table, derived via immunoSEQ multiplex PCR, lists solely in-frame clones and lacks some. This table holds around 50,000 clones, nearly 80% found once. This CDR3 contains 16 residues. V was pared by 3 bases and J by 0 bases, with 13 bases between. Per the germline V gene, CDR1 is SSHAT and CDR2 is FNYEAQ (reference sequence). The input for sequencing was PBMCs, taken before anti-PD-1 treatment. This chain uses TRBV7-7 with TRBJ2-3; maybe TRBD2 (6 bases). The receptor comes from a human donor with basal cell carcinoma. Here the CDR3 DNA reads TGTGCCAGCAGCTTGGGGGGACTCCCGAGCACAGATACGCAGTATTTT. Translating it yields CASSLGGLPSTDTQYF.